This T cell receptor beta chain was profiled in a study of T cells after yellow fever vaccination. Study-level points and caveats: Of the clonotypes, a small share occurred in both CD4 and CD8 compartments.

One entry per CDR3 protein, called by TCRdb with MiXCR from the 5' RACE reads. The sample has about 150,000 distinct CDR3 sequences, 6.6% seen once; the top ten hold over 0.55%. This clonotype was seen many times. Its specificity is unknown. Germline CDR1 reads SGHRS; CDR2 reads YFSETQ. The CDR3 is made up of 12 amino acids. V lost 7 bases, J lost 8 bases, and 13 bases lay in between. The receptor was derived from a man younger than 45 who received the YFV17D yellow fever vaccine. The chain links TRBV5-1 to TRBJ2-1; D is ambiguous. Sequencing was performed on CD4+ T cells sorted from PBMCs, taken 10 days after the yellow fever booster vaccination. Here the CDR3 DNA reads TGCGCCAGCTCGACCCTTTACGATGAGCAGTTCTTC. This codes for CASSTLYDEQFF.